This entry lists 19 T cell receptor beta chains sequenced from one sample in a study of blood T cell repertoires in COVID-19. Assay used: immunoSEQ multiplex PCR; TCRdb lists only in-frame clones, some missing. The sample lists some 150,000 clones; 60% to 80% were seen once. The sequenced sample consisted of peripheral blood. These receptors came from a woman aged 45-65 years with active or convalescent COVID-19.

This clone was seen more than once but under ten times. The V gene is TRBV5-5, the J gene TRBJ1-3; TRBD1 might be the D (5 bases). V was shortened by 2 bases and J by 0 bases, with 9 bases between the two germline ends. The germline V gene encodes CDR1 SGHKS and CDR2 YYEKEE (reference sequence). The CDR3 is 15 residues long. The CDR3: CASSFFQGSGNTIYF. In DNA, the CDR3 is TGTGCCAGCAGCTTTTTTCAGGGCTCTGGAAACACCATATATTTT.

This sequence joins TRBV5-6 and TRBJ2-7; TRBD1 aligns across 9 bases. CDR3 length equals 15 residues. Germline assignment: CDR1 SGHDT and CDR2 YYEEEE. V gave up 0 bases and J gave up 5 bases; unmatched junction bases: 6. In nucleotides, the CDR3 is TGTGCCAGCAGCTTGGGGGGACAGGGAGGAGACGAGCAGTACTTC. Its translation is CASSLGGQGGDEQYF.

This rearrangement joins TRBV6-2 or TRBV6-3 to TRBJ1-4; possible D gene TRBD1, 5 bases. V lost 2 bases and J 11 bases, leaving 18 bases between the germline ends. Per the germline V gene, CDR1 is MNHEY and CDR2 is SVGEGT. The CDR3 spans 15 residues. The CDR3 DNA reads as TGTGCCAGCAGTTACCTCGGTCAGGGAGGGGCTAAACTGTTTTTT. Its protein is CASSYLGQGGAKLFF.

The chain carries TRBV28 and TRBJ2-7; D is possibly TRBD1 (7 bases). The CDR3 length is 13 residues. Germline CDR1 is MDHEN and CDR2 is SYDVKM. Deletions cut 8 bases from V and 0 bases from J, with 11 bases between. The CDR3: CASRQGGSYEQYF. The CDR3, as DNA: TGTGCCAGCCGACAGGGAGGCTCCTACGAGCAGTACTTC.

Here the CDR3 DNA reads TGTGCCAGCAGTTCCACTAGCGGGGGGACCTACGAGCAGTACTTC. It codes for CASSSTSGGTYEQYF. The V call is TRBV2, the J call TRBJ2-7, with TRBD2 matching over 12 bases. CDR3 length: 15 residues. J lost 2 bases, V lost 5 bases, and 4 bases had no gene match. The germline V gene encodes CDR1 SNHLY and CDR2 FYNNEI.

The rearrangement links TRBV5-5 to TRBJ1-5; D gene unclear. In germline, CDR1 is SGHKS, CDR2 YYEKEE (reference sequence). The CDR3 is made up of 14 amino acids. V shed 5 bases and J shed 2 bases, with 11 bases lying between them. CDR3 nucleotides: TGTGCCAGCAGTTTAGACTGGGGCAATCAGCCCCAGCATTTT. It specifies CASSLDWGNQPQHF.

The CDR3 sequence: CASSSVTTNEKLFF. Written as DNA, the CDR3 is TGTGCCAGCAGTTCCGTTACAACTAATGAAAAACTGTTTTTT. This chain joins TRBV28 and TRBJ1-4; no clear D gene. This CDR3 has 14 amino acids. CDR1 and CDR2 (germline): MDHEN, SYDVKM. V shed 4 bases and J shed 0 bases, with 6 bases lying between them.

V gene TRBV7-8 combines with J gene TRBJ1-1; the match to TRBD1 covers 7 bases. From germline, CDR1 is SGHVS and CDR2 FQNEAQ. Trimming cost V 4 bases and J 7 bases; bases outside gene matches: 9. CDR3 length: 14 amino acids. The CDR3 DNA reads TGTGCCAGCAGCTCGCCGATGACAGGGTTTGAAGCTTTCTTT. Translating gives CASSSPMTGFEAFF.

CDR3 sequence reads: CASSFPRTGGIETQYF. The CDR3 coding sequence is TGTGCCAGCAGTTTCCCTCGGACAGGGGGCATTGAGACCCAGTACTTC. The chain links TRBV28 to TRBJ2-5; 11 bases are shared with TRBD1. CDR3 size: 16 residues. Trimming cost V 3 bases and J 5 bases; bases outside gene matches: 8. CDR1 is MDHEN, CDR2 SYDVKM, per germline.

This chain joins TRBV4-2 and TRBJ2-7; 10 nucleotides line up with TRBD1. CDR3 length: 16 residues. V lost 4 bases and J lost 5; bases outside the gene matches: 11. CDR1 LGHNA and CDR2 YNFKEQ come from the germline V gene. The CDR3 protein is CASSPTDRGRIHEQYF. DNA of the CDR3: TGTGCCAGCAGCCCGACCGACAGGGGGCGCATCCACGAGCAGTACTTC.

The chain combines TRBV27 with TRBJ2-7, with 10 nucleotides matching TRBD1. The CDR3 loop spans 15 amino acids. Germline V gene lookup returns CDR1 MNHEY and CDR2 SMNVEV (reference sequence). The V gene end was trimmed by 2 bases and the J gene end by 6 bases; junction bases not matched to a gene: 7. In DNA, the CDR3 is TGTGCCAGCAGTTTAATAAGGACAGGGGGGTCCGAGCAGTACTTC. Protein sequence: CASSLIRTGGSEQYF.

The CDR3 DNA is TGTGCCTGGACCAAGACAGGGAGGAACACTGAAGCTTTCTTT. It is translated as CAWTKTGRNTEAFF. V usage is TRBV30 and J usage is TRBJ1-1; TRBD1 aligns across 7 bases. The junction had 6 bases not matched to a gene; V was cut back by 4 bases and J by 1 base. This CDR3 has 14 amino acids. Germline-derived CDR1 and CDR2 are GTSNPN and SVGIG (reference sequence).

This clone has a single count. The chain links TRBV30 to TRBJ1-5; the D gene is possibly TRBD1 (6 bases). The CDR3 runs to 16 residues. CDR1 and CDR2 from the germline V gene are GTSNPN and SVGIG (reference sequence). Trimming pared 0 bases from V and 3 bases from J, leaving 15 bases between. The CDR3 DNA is TGTGCCTGGAGTGTAGCGAATGGGGGCTCCAATCAGCCCCAGCATTTT. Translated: CAWSVANGGSNQPQHF.

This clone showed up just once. The CDR3 DNA sequence: TGTGCCAGCAGCTTAGCGCGCTCTGGAAACACCATATATTTT. Its protein is CASSLARSGNTIYF. The chain has TRBV7-8 and TRBJ1-3; no reliable D call. This CDR3 comprises 14 residues. With 0 bases removed from V and 0 bases from J, the gap between germline ends came to 3 bases. From germline, CDR1 is SGHVS and CDR2 FQNEAQ. The variable domain in full, completed from reference TRBV7-8 and TRBJ1-3, reads GAGVSQSPRYKVAKRGQDVALRCDPISGHVSLFWYQQALGQGPEFLTYFQNEAQLDKSGLPSDRFFAERPEGSVSTLKIQRTQQEDSAVYLCASSLARSGNTIYFGEGSWLTVV.

The CDR3 region is CASSILSGSPTEAFF. In DNA, the CDR3 is TGTGCCAGTAGTATTTTGTCGGGGTCGCCTACTGAAGCTTTCTTT. The gene calls are TRBV19 and TRBJ1-1; D is undetermined. The germline CDR1 and CDR2 sequences are LNHDA and SQIVND (reference sequence). The CDR3 contains 15 residues. V lost 3 bases and J 5 bases, leaving 16 bases between the germline ends.

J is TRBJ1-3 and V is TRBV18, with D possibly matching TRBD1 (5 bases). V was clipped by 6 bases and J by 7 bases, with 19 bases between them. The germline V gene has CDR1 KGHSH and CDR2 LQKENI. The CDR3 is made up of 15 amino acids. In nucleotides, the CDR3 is TGTGCCAGCTCTCCGCGGGACGGAGCCGTGAACACCATATATTTT. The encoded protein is CASSPRDGAVNTIYF.

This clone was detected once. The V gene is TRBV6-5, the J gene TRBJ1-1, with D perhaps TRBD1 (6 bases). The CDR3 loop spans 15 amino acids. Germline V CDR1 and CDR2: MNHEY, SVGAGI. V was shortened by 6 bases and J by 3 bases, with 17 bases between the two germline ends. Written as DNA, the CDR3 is TGTGCCAGCAGAAGACAGGTCATGTCGGACACTGAAGCTTTCTTT. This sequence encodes CASRRQVMSDTEAFF.

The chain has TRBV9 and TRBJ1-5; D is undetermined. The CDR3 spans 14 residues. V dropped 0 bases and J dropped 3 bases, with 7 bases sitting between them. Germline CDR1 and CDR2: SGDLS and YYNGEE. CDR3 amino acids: CASSVGTDNQPQHF. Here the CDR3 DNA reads TGTGCCAGCAGCGTAGGTACAGACAATCAGCCCCAGCATTTT.

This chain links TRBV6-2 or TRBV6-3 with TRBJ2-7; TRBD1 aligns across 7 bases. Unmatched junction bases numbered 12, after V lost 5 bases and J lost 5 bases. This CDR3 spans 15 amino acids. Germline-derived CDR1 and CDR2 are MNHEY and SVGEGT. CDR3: CASSRPSGQSHEQYF. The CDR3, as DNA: TGTGCCAGCAGTCGTCCCTCGGGACAGTCCCACGAGCAGTACTTC.